These 23 T cell receptor beta chains share one sample of origin, sequenced in a study of OX40 agonist ivuxolimab in advanced cancers. Only in-frame clones appear in the TCRdb table, and some are missing; sequencing was by immunoSEQ multiplex PCR. Here the sample spans some 66,000 clones, about 85% being singletons. The specimen comprised CD4+ or CD8+ T cells sorted from blood, sampled in a trial of the OX40 agonist ivuxolimab. The receptors were sampled from an adult with an advanced solid tumor such as melanoma, head and neck, liver or kidney cancer.

This clone was recorded many times. The rearrangement uses TRBV7-9 and TRBJ1-1; D gene ambiguous. In germline, CDR1 is SEHNR, CDR2 FQNEAQ (reference sequence). This CDR3 has 14 residues. The V and J ends lost 1 base and 0 bases respectively, with 6 bases between them. In DNA form, the CDR3 reads TGTGCCAGCAGCTTAGAGAGATTGAACACTGAAGCTTTCTTT. It encodes CASSLERLNTEAFF.

The chain uses TRBV27 and TRBJ2-7, with TRBD1 matching over 7 bases. Germline V gene sequence: CDR1 MNHEY, CDR2 SMNVEV (reference sequence). V was pared by 5 bases and J by 1 base, with 11 bases of the junction left unmatched. CDR3 size: 16 residues. The CDR3 DNA sequence: TGTGCCAGCAGTCTTAGACAGGGTGGGAAATCCTACGAGCAGTACTTC. Protein sequence: CASSLRQGGKSYEQYF.

This chain links TRBV4-2 with TRBJ1-2; D unresolved. CDR1 LGHNA and CDR2 YNFKEQ come from the germline V gene. The CDR3 spans 13 residues. Deletions cut 5 bases from V and 2 bases from J, with 9 bases between. CDR3 loop: CASSLGLNYGYTF. The CDR3 DNA follows: TGTGCCAGCAGCTTGGGGTTGAACTATGGCTACACCTTC.

By sample share, this clone is medium-sized. The rearrangement uses TRBV5-1 and TRBJ1-1; D is uncertain. CDR3 length equals 13 residues. Trimming cost V 6 bases and J 2 bases, with 11 bases left between them. Germline assignment: CDR1 SGHRS and CDR2 YFSETQ. This CDR3 reads CASNAQPNTEAFF. In DNA, the CDR3 is TGCGCCAGCAACGCACAGCCTAACACTGAAGCTTTCTTT.

This chain uses TRBV29-1 with TRBJ1-1, with D possibly TRBD1 on 5 matching bases. Trimming took 3 bases from V and 6 from J, leaving 14 bases between them. This CDR3 is built from 13 residues. Germline V gene lookup returns CDR1 SQVTM and CDR2 ANQGSEA. In nucleotides, the CDR3 is TGCAGCGTTGAGGGGCTCGTTGGCGCTGAAGCTTTCTTT. It codes for CSVEGLVGAEAFF.

This rearrangement joins TRBV19 to TRBJ2-4, with 11 bases aligning to TRBD2. J was trimmed by 5 bases and V by 3 bases; bases with no gene match: 3. Germline-derived CDR1 and CDR2 are LNHDA and SQIVND (reference sequence). This CDR3 is built from 15 residues. The DNA for the CDR3 is TGTGCCAGTAGTATGACTAGCGGGACCCAAAACATTCAGTACTTC. Its translation: CASSMTSGTQNIQYF.

The rearrangement uses TRBV27 and TRBJ2-7; D gene unclear. The CDR3 loop spans 14 amino acids. The germline gives CDR1 MNHEY, CDR2 SMNVEV (reference sequence). V was trimmed by 3 bases and J by 3 bases, leaving 12 bases between them. The CDR3 loop reads CASSLARKGYEQYF. The DNA of the CDR3 is TGTGCCAGCAGTTTGGCGCGGAAGGGCTACGAGCAGTACTTC.

This rearrangement joins TRBV2 to TRBJ2-7; the D is unclear. The CDR3 is made up of 13 amino acids. Germline V gene lookup returns CDR1 SNHLY and CDR2 FYNNEI. Trimming stripped 5 bases from V and 7 bases from J, with 15 bases between. The CDR3 loop reads CASSWTASTEQYF. As DNA, the CDR3 is TGTGCCAGCAGTTGGACGGCTTCGACGGAGCAGTACTTC.

The chain joins TRBV7-2 to TRBJ2-3; no clear D gene. The CDR3 contains 12 residues. CDR1 SGHTA and CDR2 FQGNSA come from the germline V gene. Trimming stripped 5 bases from V and 7 bases from J, with 10 bases between. The CDR3 bases are TGTGCCAGCAGCCAGGACCTAAATACGCAGTATTTT. Protein product: CASSQDLNTQYF.

The V gene is TRBV7-9, the J gene TRBJ2-3; 7 bases align to TRBD2. Germline assignment: CDR1 SEHNR and CDR2 FQNEAQ (reference sequence). This CDR3 is 15 amino acids long. V lost 2 bases to trimming and J lost 4 bases; unmatched junction nucleotides: 6. The CDR3 reads CASSLLGGGADTQYF. Written as DNA, the CDR3 is TGTGCCAGCAGCTTATTGGGCGGGGGAGCAGATACGCAGTATTTT.

The chain's CDR3 is CASHPGTGFTDTQYF. Written as DNA, the CDR3 is TGTGCCAGTCACCCCGGGACAGGGTTCACAGATACGCAGTATTTT. The chain has TRBV19 and TRBJ2-3; 9 bases match TRBD1. Germline V gene data show CDR1 as LNHDA and CDR2 as SQIVND (reference sequence). The CDR3 covers 15 residues. V trimming: 8 bases; J trimming: 2 bases; junction bases outside the gene matches: 8.

The rearrangement links TRBV5-1 to TRBJ2-3; TRBD2 aligns across 12 bases. V was clipped by 4 bases and J by 2 bases; unmatched bases: 5. This CDR3 region has 16 residues. Germline loops: CDR1 SGHRS, CDR2 YFSETQ. The CDR3, as DNA: TGCGCCAGCAGCCCCCGACTAGCGGGGGACACAGATACGCAGTATTTT. Amino acids: CASSPRLAGDTDTQYF. The full variable domain, rest sourced from reference TRBV5-1 and TRBJ2-3, is KAGVTQTPRYLIKTRGQQVTLSCSPISGHRSVSWYQQTPGQGLQFLFEYFSETQRNKGNFPGRFSGRQFSNSRSEMNVSTLELGDSALYLCASSPRLAGDTDTQYFGPGTRLTVL.

This clone appeared a single time. J is TRBJ2-3 and V is TRBV7-2, with TRBD2 identical over 13 bases. The CDR3 covers 17 residues. Germline values: CDR1 SGHTA, CDR2 FQGNSA. V lost 5 bases, J lost 6 bases, and 11 bases stayed unmatched. In DNA, the CDR3 is TGTGCCAGCAGCCAAAACGGACTAGCGGGAGTTGGCGATACGCAGTATTTT. The encoded protein is CASSQNGLAGVGDTQYF.

The V and J genes are TRBV12-1 and TRBJ2-1; the table names TRBD2, a call not compared with the DNA. TRBV12-1 is assigned pseudogene status. The CDR3 covers 15 residues. CDR3 in DNA: TGTGCCAGCAGCTTTATCGGGAGCTCCTACAATGAGCAGTTCTTC. This sequence encodes CASSFIGSSYNEQFF.

In DNA form, the CDR3 reads TGTGCTAGTGGGGCCCGGTACCAAGAGACCCAGTACTTC. It encodes CASGARYQETQYF. The chain combines TRBV12-5 with TRBJ2-5; the D is unclear. The CDR3 is 13 residues long. Trimming took off 6 bases at V and 0 bases at J, with 8 bases between the two ends. CDR1 LGHNT and CDR2 FRNRAP come from the germline V gene.

A few counts support this clone. The V gene is TRBV7-2, the J gene TRBJ1-3; D remains ambiguous. Per germline, CDR1 SGHTA and CDR2 FQGNSA. V lost 1 base and J lost 7, with 8 bases in between. The CDR3 extends over 13 amino acids. CDR3 coding DNA: TGTGCCAGCAGCTTAGTATATGGGAACACCATATATTTT. Translated: CASSLVYGNTIYF.

The rearrangement uses TRBV5-1 and TRBJ1-4; D unclear. V lost 0 bases and J lost 3, with 12 bases in between. CDR1 is SGHRS and CDR2 is YFSETQ in the germline V gene. This CDR3 is 16 amino acids long. This CDR3 reads CASSLGRTDPNEKLFF. CDR3 bases: TGCGCCAGCAGCTTGGGAAGGACGGACCCTAATGAAAAACTGTTTTTT.

The chain couples TRBV2 to TRBJ1-4; D is ambiguous. CDR3 length equals 13 residues. Per the germline V gene, CDR1 is SNHLY and CDR2 is FYNNEI. Trimming removed 3 bases from V and 8 bases from J, with 10 bases in between. CDR3: CASSDGYREKLFF. The CDR3 bases are TGTGCCAGCAGTGACGGGTACCGGGAAAAACTGTTTTTT.

J is TRBJ1-1 and V is TRBV18, with D possibly matching TRBD1 (6 bases). Trimming pared 4 bases from V and 2 bases from J, leaving 11 bases between. The CDR3 loop spans 14 amino acids. The germline CDR1 and CDR2 sequences are KGHSH and LQKENI. CDR3 protein: CASSLNRVNTEAFF. Written as DNA, the CDR3 is TGTGCCAGCTCACTAAACAGGGTTAACACTGAAGCTTTCTTT.

The chain has TRBV6-5 and TRBJ1-2, with TRBD1 identical over 9 bases. V dropped 8 bases and J dropped 3; count of bases not matched to a gene: 4. The CDR3 is 13 residues long. Germline values: CDR1 MNHEY, CDR2 SVGAGI. The CDR3 coding sequence is TGTGCCAGCGGCGACAGGGGGGACTATGGCTACACCTTC. Its translation is CASGDRGDYGYTF.

The chain combines TRBV5-1 with TRBJ2-3; D gene uncertain. Germline CDR1 SGHRS, CDR2 YFSETQ. This CDR3 has 15 residues. Trimming left V 1 base short and J 5 bases short, with 14 bases between. The CDR3 sequence: CASSLLPVPVDTQYF. The CDR3 DNA follows: TGCGCCAGCAGCTTGCTCCCCGTTCCCGTAGATACGCAGTATTTT.

This chain joins TRBV6-5 and TRBJ2-7; possibly TRBD2 for D (5 bases). Trimming cost V 7 bases and J 4 bases, with 17 bases left between them. CDR3 length: 14 residues. CDR1 is MNHEY and CDR2 is SVGAGI in the germline V gene. The CDR3 here is CASKEAVGFYEQYF. CDR3 nucleotide sequence: TGTGCCAGCAAGGAGGCGGTAGGCTTTTACGAGCAGTACTTC.

In its sample, this clone was seen once. The chain carries TRBV6-5 and TRBJ1-2; 7 bases agree with TRBD1. Germline CDR1 and CDR2: MNHEY and SVGAGI. The CDR3 is 14 amino acids. V lost 4 bases and J lost 7; bases outside the gene matches: 9. The CDR3, as DNA: TGTGCCAGCAGTTTCCGCAACAGGGGAGGTGGCTACACCTTC. It yields the protein CASSFRNRGGGYTF.